One and the same sample provided the 3 T cell receptor beta chains below, sequenced in a study of OX40 agonist ivuxolimab in advanced cancers. Produced via immunoSEQ multiplex PCR; TCRdb's table is partial and in-frame only. The repertoire has fewer than 100,000 clones, roughly 91% of them found once; the top ten carry under 15%. The source material was CD4+ or CD8+ T cells sorted from blood, sampled in a trial of the OX40 agonist ivuxolimab. These receptors came from an adult with an advanced solid tumor such as melanoma, head and neck, liver or kidney cancer.

The rearrangement uses TRBV6-6 and TRBJ2-7, with 11 bases that match TRBD1. The length of the CDR3 is 14 residues. Germline V CDR1 and CDR2: MNHNY, SVGAGI (reference sequence). J was trimmed by 6 bases and V by 8 bases; bases with no gene match: 9. The CDR3 region is CASRLGQGALEQYF. The CDR3 bases are TGTGCCAGCCGGCTAGGACAGGGGGCCCTCGAGCAGTACTTC.

The sample holds a few counts of this clone. The chain couples TRBV9 to TRBJ2-1; 12 bases are a match to TRBD2. Per germline, CDR1 SGDLS and CDR2 YYNGEE. V was clipped by 3 bases and J by 9 bases; unmatched bases: 10. There are 16 residues in the CDR3. The CDR3 sequence: CASSGTLAGGRGEQFF. CDR3 in DNA: TGTGCCAGCAGCGGAACCCTAGCGGGAGGGCGGGGTGAGCAGTTCTTC.

The chain combines TRBV19 with TRBJ2-3; D may be TRBD1 (5 bases). Germline CDR1 LNHDA, CDR2 SQIVND (reference sequence). This CDR3 spans 14 amino acids. V shed 9 bases and J shed 1 base, with 14 bases lying between them. DNA of the CDR3: TGTGCCAGCCAGGGCAGGGCGCGCACAGATACGCAGTATTTT. Its translation: CASQGRARTDTQYF.